This T cell receptor beta chain stems from a study of tumor-infiltrating lymphocytes in primary liver carcinoma. Whole-study findings and limits: Overlap between tumor regions exceeded overlap of tumor with adjacent tissue or blood.

They got blood RNA out of unsorted whole blood and also pulled out germline DNA. Constant-region priming of approximately 0.55 ug total RNA yielded TCR beta cDNA. Investigators got TCR beta libraries out of three nested multiplex PCR rounds, done with slightly modified ARM-PCR. A C-beta reverse primer was combined with TRBV1-TRBV30 forward primers in the first two PCR rounds, and each round had 9 to 10 cycles. TCRdb passed the multiplex PCR reads through MiXCR, listing each CDR3 protein once. This sample has around 170,000 distinct CDR3 sequences, with around 60% found just once. This clonotype was counted a few times. As yet, its antigen is unknown. At one of its ends the junction is not consistent with the germline gene, which may arise from a read error. CDR1 and CDR2 (germline): SGHAT, FQDESV (reference sequence). The CDR3 contains 14 residues.

The clonotype comes from a middle-aged man with primary liver carcinoma and hepatitis B virus infection. The sample was peripheral blood. The V gene is TRBV11-1, the J gene TRBJ2-5; unclear D gene. The CDR3 DNA follows: TGTGCCAGCAGCTTCCGCGGCGTGGCGCAGACTCAGTACTTC. Translating gives CASSFRGVAQTQYF.